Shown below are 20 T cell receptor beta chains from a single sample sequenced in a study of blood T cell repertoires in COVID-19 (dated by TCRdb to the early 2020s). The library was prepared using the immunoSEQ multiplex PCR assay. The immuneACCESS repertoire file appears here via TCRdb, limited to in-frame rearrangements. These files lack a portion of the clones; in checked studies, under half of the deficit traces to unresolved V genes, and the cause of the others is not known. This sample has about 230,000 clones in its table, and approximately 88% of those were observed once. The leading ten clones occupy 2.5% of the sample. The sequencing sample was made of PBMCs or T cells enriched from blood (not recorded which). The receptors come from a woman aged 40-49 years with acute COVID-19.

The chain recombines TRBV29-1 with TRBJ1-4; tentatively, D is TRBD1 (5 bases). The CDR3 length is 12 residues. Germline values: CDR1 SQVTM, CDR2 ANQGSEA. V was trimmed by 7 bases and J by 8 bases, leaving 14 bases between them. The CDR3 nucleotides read TGCAGCGCCGCGCGGGGGGGAGAAAAACTGTTTTTT. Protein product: CSAARGGEKLFF.

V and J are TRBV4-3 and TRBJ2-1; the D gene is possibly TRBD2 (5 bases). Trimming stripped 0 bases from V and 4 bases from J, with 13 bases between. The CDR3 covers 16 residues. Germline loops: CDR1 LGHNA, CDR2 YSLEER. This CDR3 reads CASSQEGAEFYNEQFF. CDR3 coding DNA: TGCGCCAGCAGCCAAGAAGGAGCGGAATTTTACAATGAGCAGTTCTTC.

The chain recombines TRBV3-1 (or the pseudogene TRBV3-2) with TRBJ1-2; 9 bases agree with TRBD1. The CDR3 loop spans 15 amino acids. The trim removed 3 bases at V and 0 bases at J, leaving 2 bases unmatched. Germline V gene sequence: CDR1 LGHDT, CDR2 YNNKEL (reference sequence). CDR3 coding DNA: TGTGCCAGCAGCCACCGGGACAGGGCTAACTATGGCTACACCTTC. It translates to CASSHRDRANYGYTF.

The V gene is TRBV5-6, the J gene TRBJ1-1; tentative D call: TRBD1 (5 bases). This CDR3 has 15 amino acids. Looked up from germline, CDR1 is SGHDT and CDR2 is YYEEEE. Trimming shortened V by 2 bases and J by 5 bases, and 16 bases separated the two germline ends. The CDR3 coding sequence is TGTGCCAGCAGCTTTCCCGGGGGAAGTTATACTGAAGCTTTCTTT. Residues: CASSFPGGSYTEAFF.

The CDR3 is CASSPQGVQMNTEAFF. The CDR3 region has the DNA TGTGCCAGCAGCCCCCAGGGCGTCCAAATGAACACTGAAGCTTTCTTT. The chain employs TRBV27 and TRBJ1-1; possible D gene TRBD1, 5 bases. CDR3 size: 16 residues. CDR1 is MNHEY and CDR2 is SMNVEV in the germline V gene (reference sequence). The V end was cut by 6 bases, the J end by 0 bases, with 17 bases between.

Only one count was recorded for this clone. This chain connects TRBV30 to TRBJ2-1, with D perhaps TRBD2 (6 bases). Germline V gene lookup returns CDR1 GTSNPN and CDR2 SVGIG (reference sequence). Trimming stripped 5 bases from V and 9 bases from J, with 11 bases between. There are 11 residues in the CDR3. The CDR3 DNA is TGTGCCTGGGGGGACTCCATTGAGCAGTTCTTC. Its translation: CAWGDSIEQFF. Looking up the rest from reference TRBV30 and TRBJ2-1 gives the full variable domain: SQTIHQWPATLVQPVGSPLSLECTVEGTSNPNLYWYRQAAGRGLQLLFYSVGIGQISSEVPQNLSASRPQDRQFILSSKKLLLSDSGFYLCAWGDSIEQFFGPGTRLTVL.

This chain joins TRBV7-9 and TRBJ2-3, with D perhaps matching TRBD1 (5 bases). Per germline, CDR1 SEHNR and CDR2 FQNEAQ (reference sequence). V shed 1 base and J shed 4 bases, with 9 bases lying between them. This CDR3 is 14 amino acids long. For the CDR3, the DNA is TGTGCCAGCAGCTTAGTGCAAGGGGCAGATACGCAGTATTTT. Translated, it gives CASSLVQGADTQYF.

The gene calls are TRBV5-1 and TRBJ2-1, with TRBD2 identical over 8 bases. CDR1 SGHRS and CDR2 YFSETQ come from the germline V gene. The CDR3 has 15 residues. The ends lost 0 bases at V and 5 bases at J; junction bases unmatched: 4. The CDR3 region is CASSLAGGGHNEQFF. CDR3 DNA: TGCGCCAGCAGCTTGGCCGGGGGGGGCCACAATGAGCAGTTCTTC.

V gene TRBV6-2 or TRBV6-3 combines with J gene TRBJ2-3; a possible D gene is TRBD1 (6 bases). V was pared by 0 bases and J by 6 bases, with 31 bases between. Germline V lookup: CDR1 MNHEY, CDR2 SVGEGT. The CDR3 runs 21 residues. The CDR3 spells CASSYSLQGLPPHVLMDTQYF. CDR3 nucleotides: TGTGCCAGCAGTTACTCGCTACAGGGTTTACCTCCCCATGTCCTCATGGATACGCAGTATTTT.

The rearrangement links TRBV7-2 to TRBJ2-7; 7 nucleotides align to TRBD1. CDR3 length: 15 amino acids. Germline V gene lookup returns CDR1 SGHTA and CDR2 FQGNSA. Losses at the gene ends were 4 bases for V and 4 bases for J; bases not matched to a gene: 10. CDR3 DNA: TGTGCCAGCAGCTCCACAGGGGCTAGGGGGTACGAGCAGTACTTC. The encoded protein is CASSSTGARGYEQYF.

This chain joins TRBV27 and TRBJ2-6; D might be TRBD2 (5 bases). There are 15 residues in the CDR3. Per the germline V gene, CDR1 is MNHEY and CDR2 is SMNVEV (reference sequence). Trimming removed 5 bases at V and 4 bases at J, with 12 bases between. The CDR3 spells CASSATRAGANVLTF. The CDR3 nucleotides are TGTGCCAGCAGTGCAACGAGGGCCGGGGCCAACGTCCTGACTTTC.

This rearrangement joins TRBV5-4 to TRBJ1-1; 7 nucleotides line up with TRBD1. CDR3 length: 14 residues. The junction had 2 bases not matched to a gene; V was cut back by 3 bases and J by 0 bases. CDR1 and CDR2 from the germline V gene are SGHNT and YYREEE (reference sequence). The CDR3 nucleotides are TGTGCCAGCAGCTCGGGACAGCTGAACACTGAAGCTTTCTTT. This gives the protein CASSSGQLNTEAFF.

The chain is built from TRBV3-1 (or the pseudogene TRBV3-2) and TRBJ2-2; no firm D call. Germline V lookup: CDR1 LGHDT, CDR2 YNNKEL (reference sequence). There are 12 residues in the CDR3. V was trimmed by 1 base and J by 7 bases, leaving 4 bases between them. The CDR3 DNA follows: TGTGCCAGCAGCCAAGCCGGCGGGGAGCTGTTTTTT. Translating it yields CASSQAGGELFF.

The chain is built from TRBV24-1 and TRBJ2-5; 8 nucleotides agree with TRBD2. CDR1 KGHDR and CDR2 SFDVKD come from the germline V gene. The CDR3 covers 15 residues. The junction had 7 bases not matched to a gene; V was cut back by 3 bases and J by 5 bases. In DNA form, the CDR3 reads TGTGCCACCAGTGATCCCACCCCGGGAGGGGAGACCCAGTACTTC. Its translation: CATSDPTPGGETQYF.

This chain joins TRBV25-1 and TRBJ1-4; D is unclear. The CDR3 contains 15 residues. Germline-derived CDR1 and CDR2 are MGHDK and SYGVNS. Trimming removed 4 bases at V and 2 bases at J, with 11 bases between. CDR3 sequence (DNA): TGTGCCAGCAGTGTGTTGAGAGGCACTAATGAAAAACTGTTTTTT. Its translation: CASSVLRGTNEKLFF.

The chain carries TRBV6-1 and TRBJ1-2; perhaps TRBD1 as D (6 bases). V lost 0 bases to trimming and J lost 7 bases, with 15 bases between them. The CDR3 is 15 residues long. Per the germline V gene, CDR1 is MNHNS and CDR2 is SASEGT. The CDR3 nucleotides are TGTGCCAGCAGTGAAGCTACCGGGACATCTTTTGGCTACACCTTC. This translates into CASSEATGTSFGYTF.

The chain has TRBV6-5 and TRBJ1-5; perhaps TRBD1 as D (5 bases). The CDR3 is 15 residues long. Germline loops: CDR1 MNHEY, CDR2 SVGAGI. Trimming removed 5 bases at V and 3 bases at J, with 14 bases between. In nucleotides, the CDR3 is TGTGCCAGCAGTCTGGGGGGGGAGGCCAATCAGCCCCAGCATTTT. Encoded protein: CASSLGGEANQPQHF.

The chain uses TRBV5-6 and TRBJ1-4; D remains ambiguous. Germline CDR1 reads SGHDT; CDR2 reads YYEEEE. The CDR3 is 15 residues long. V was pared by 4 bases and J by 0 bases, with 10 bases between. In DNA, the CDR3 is TGTGCCAGCAGCGGGAGCACAGCAACTAATGAAAAACTGTTTTTT. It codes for CASSGSTATNEKLFF. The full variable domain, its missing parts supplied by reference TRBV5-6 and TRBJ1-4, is DAGVTQSPTHLIKTRGQQVTLRCSPKSGHDTVSWYQQALGQGPQFIFQYYEEEERQRGNFPDRFSGHQFPNYSSELNVNALLLGDSALYLCASSGSTATNEKLFFGSGTQLSVL.

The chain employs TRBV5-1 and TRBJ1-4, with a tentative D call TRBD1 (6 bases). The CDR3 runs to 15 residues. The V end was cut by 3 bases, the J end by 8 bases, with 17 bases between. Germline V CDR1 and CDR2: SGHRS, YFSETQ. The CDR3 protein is CASSSQGAVGEKLFF. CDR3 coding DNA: TGCGCCAGCAGCTCACAGGGAGCCGTCGGGGAAAAACTGTTTTTT.

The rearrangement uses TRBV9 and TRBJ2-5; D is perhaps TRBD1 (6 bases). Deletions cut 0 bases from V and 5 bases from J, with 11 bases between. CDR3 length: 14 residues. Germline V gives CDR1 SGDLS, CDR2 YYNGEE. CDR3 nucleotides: TGTGCCAGCAGCGTAGGGACAGCCTCGGAGACCCAGTACTTC. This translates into CASSVGTASETQYF.